This T cell receptor (beta chain) originates from a study of chemoradiotherapy in HPV16-positive cancers. Notes on the study in general: During treatment, candidate HPV-specific clones and E7-related motifs expanded in tumor. Better recurrence-free survival went with HPV-responsive T-cell expansion in HPV16-positive patients.

Between the trimmed V and J ends, which lost 4 bases and 0 bases, there was a span of 6 bases. There are 13 residues in the CDR3. Germline CDR1 is SGHNT and CDR2 is YYREEE (reference sequence). Points on this clone: Its cognate antigen is unknown.

The repertoire was sequenced with immunoSEQ multiplex PCR; TCRdb's copy has only in-frame clones and lacks some. The profile covers 8,000 to 10,000 clones, with around 84% appearing a single time and about 3% taken by the ten largest. The sequence came from a human donor with HPV-associated anogenital cancer. The sample consisted of tumor tissue, taken from a patient who underwent chemoradiotherapy. The chain links TRBV5-4 to TRBJ2-3; D gene unclear. The CDR3 region has the DNA TGTGCCAGCAGCCGTCGTAGCACAGATACGCAGTATTTT. As protein: CASSRRSTDTQYF.